These 27 T cell receptor beta chains originate from one sample sequenced in a study of Graves' ophthalmopathy and Graves' hyperthyroidism. Amplification of the TCR beta CDR3 regions used RNA transcripts (as template). Second-round multiplex PCR came after first-round RT-PCR with HTBI primers. In TCRdb, the multiplex PCR reads were re-called with MiXCR into one record per CDR3 protein. The sample contains almost 750,000 distinct CDR3 sequences, 35% to 50% of which appear only once. Specimen: peripheral blood. The receptors stem from an adult man with Graves' ophthalmopathy.

The rearrangement joins TRBV25-1 to TRBJ2-2, with D perhaps TRBD1 (5 bases). V was trimmed by 6 bases and J by 10 bases, leaving 21 bases between them. This CDR3 has 15 amino acids. The germline V gene has CDR1 MGHDK and CDR2 SYGVNS. CDR3 bases: TGTGCCAGCAGCGTAGGGAAAGGGGTCATCGAGGAGCTGTTTTTT. It yields the protein CASSVGKGVIEELFF. The full variable domain, completed using reference TRBV25-1 and TRBJ2-2, is EADIYQTPRYLVIGTGKKITLECSQTMGHDKMYWYQQDPGMELHLIHYSYGVNSTEKGDLSSESTVSRIRTEHFPLTLESARPSHTSQYLCASSVGKGVIEELFFGEGSRLTVL.

The V and J genes are TRBV15 and TRBJ1-5; 8 nucleotides match TRBD1. The CDR3 covers 15 residues. Per germline, CDR1 LNHNV and CDR2 YYDKDF (reference sequence). V trimming: 4 bases; J trimming: 2 bases; junction bases outside the gene matches: 4. CDR3 protein: CATSTKQGGNQPQHF. The CDR3 DNA reads TGTGCCACCAGCACAAAACAGGGGGGCAATCAGCCCCAGCATTTT.

V usage is TRBV2 and J usage is TRBJ1-6; 7 bases align to TRBD1. Trimming at V came to 4 bases and at J to 5 bases, leaving 8 bases not matched to a gene. The CDR3 spans 16 residues. The germline CDR1 and CDR2 sequences are SNHLY and FYNNEI. DNA for the CDR3: TGTGCCAGCAGTGGTGCCACGACAGGGAATAATTCACCCCTCCACTTT. Encoded protein: CASSGATTGNNSPLHF.

The chain carries TRBV11-1 and TRBJ2-7, with 10 bases matching TRBD1. The trim removed 4 bases at V and 9 bases at J, leaving 9 bases unmatched. The V gene's germline CDR1 is SGHAT and CDR2 FQDESV (reference sequence). This CDR3 has 14 amino acids. CDR3 region: CASSSGTGVLGQYF. CDR3 coding DNA: TGTGCCAGCAGCTCCGGGACAGGGGTTCTTGGGCAGTACTTC.

This clonotype has just one count. The junction departs from the called germline gene at one end, perhaps through a read error. The rearrangement links TRBV5-4 to TRBJ2-7; TRBD2 agrees at 7 bases. Germline lookup yields CDR1 SGHNT and CDR2 YYREEE (reference sequence). The length of the CDR3 is 15 residues. The CDR3 coding sequence is TGCGCCAGCAGCCGGTCGGCGGGAGTGCCCTACGAGCAGTACTTC. Translation: CASSRSAGVPYEQYF. Full variable domain (rest looked up from reference TRBV5-4 and TRBJ2-7): ETGVTQSPTHLIKTRGQQVTLRCSSQSGHNTVSWYQQALGQGPQFIFQYYREEENGRGNFPPRFSGLQFPNYSSELNVNALELDDSALYLCASSRSAGVPYEQYFGPGTRLTVT.

The V call is TRBV29-1, the J call TRBJ2-7; D is possibly TRBD1 (6 bases). The CDR3 is made up of 13 amino acids. The V end was cut by 0 bases, the J end by 3 bases, with 9 bases between. CDR1 and CDR2 from the germline V gene are SQVTM and ANQGSEA. The CDR3 region is CSVEDRGYYEQYF. The CDR3 DNA sequence: TGCAGCGTTGAAGACAGGGGTTACTACGAGCAGTACTTC.

The chain links TRBV10-3 to TRBJ2-5; 12 positions agree with TRBD2. The CDR3 runs 17 residues. J lost 4 bases, V lost 10 bases, and 16 bases had no gene match. Germline loops: CDR1 ENHRY, CDR2 SYGVKD. The CDR3 is CASTRWLAGGPGETQYF. The CDR3 nucleotides are TGTGCCAGCACCCGATGGCTAGCGGGGGGGCCCGGAGAGACCCAGTACTTC.

This clonotype turned up a few times. This chain joins TRBV2 and TRBJ1-1, with 7 bases identical to TRBD1. V shed 5 bases and J 0 bases; nucleotides not matched to a gene: 6. CDR1 and CDR2 from the germline V gene are SNHLY and FYNNEI. The CDR3 contains 15 residues. CDR3 in amino acids: CASSLSTGLNTEAFF. The CDR3 region has the DNA TGTGCCAGCAGTTTATCGACAGGGTTGAACACTGAAGCTTTCTTT. Full variable domain (outside the CDR3, taken from reference TRBV2 and TRBJ1-1): EPEVTQTPSHQVTQMGQEVILRCVPISNHLYFYWYRQILGQKVEFLVSFYNNEISEKSEIFDDQFSVERPDGSNFTLKIRSTKLEDSAMYFCASSLSTGLNTEAFFGQGTRLTVV.

This clonotype was counted many times. The V and J genes are TRBV24-1 and TRBJ2-6; TRBD1 is a possible D gene (6 bases). The V end was cut by 4 bases, the J end by 2 bases, with 14 bases between. Germline CDR1 reads KGHDR; CDR2 reads SFDVKD. The CDR3 is made up of 17 amino acids. CDR3 in DNA: TGTGCCACCAGTGAGGCAGGGGATCGCCCTGGGGCCAACGTCCTGACTTTC. It is translated as CATSEAGDRPGANVLTF.

This sequence joins TRBV7-9 and TRBJ2-7; D is perhaps TRBD1 (6 bases). CDR3 length: 16 amino acids. V lost 6 bases and J 2 bases, leaving 20 bases between the germline ends. Germline CDR1 SEHNR, CDR2 FQNEAQ (reference sequence). CDR3 residues: CASSWEPVGATYEQYF. DNA for the CDR3: TGTGCCAGCAGTTGGGAACCAGTGGGGGCAACCTACGAGCAGTACTTC.

This clonotype was counted ten times or more. J is TRBJ2-7 and V is TRBV5-8; a possible D gene is TRBD1 (6 bases). Per the germline V gene, CDR1 is SGHTS and CDR2 is YDEGEE. Deletions cut 2 bases from V and 6 bases from J, with 15 bases between. The CDR3 loop spans 14 amino acids. CDR3 sequence: CASSFRTETIEQYF. Here the CDR3 DNA reads TGTGCCAGCAGCTTCCGGACAGAGACTATCGAGCAGTACTTC. Filled out from reference TRBV5-8 and TRBJ2-7, the complete variable domain reads EAGVTQSPTHLIKTRGQQATLRCSPISGHTSVYWYQQALGLGLQFLLWYDEGEERNRGNFPPRFSGRQFPNYSSELNVNALELEDSALYLCASSFRTETIEQYFGPGTRLTVT.

A few counts support this clonotype. The V and J genes are TRBV7-2 and TRBJ2-5, with D unclear. Germline lookup yields CDR1 SGHTA and CDR2 FQGNSA. There are 13 residues in the CDR3. V was clipped by 2 bases and J by 1 base, with 5 bases between them. CDR3 loop: CASSLSFQETQYF. In DNA, the CDR3 is TGTGCCAGCAGCTTATCCTTCCAAGAGACCCAGTACTTC.

This sequence joins TRBV29-1 and TRBJ2-5, with 16 bases identical to TRBD2. Unmatched junction bases numbered 6, after V lost 6 bases and J lost 5 bases. CDR3 size: 15 residues. Germline CDR1 is SQVTM and CDR2 is ANQGSEA. In DNA form, the CDR3 reads TGCAGCGTGGGACTAGCGGGAGGGGTGGGGGAGACCCAGTACTTC. As protein: CSVGLAGGVGETQYF.

This clonotype was detected only a few times. This chain uses TRBV20-1 with TRBJ1-1; D is possibly TRBD1 (6 bases). The V end was cut by 1 base, the J end by 3 bases, with 21 bases between. Germline CDR1 and CDR2: DFQATT and SNEGSKA (reference sequence). CDR3 size: 17 residues. Here the CDR3 reads CSARVFFRGLGHTEAFF. CDR3 in DNA: TGCAGTGCTAGAGTGTTTTTCAGGGGTCTCGGTCACACTGAAGCTTTCTTT.

V gene TRBV6-1 combines with J gene TRBJ2-7; 10 positions match TRBD1. The germline V gene encodes CDR1 MNHNS and CDR2 SASEGT. The CDR3 is made up of 13 amino acids. J gave up 4 bases and V 6 bases, and 3 bases lay outside the gene matches. The CDR3 protein is CASRDRGGYEQYF. CDR3 DNA sequence: TGTGCCAGCAGGGACAGGGGGGGATACGAGCAGTACTTC.

This clonotype was observed at least ten times. A much larger clone sits a single nucleotide away, making a read error possible. The chain is built from TRBV7-8 and TRBJ1-1, with a possible D match to TRBD1 (5 bases). V lost 5 bases and J lost 2, with 9 bases in between. Germline V CDR1 and CDR2: SGHVS, FQNEAQ. CDR3 length equals 13 residues. CDR3: CASSIDSNTEAFF. DNA for the CDR3: TGTGCCAGCAGCATAGACAGTAACACTGAAGCTTTCTTT. The entire variable domain, with the rest obtained from reference TRBV7-8 and TRBJ1-1, is as follows: GAGVSQSPRYKVAKRGQDVALRCDPISGHVSLFWYQQALGQGPEFLTYFQNEAQLDKSGLPSDRFFAERPEGSVSTLKIQRTQQEDSAVYLCASSIDSNTEAFFGQGTRLTVV.

The gene calls are TRBV15 and TRBJ1-2; 9 positions match TRBD1. Germline CDR1 LNHNV, CDR2 YYDKDF (reference sequence). Losses at the gene ends were 5 bases for V and 7 bases for J; bases not matched to a gene: 14. CDR3 size: 16 residues. The CDR3 coding sequence is TGTGCCACCAGCGTTGAGGGGGGACAGGGCGTGGCTGGCTACACCTTC. Amino acids: CATSVEGGQGVAGYTF. Looking up the rest from reference TRBV15 and TRBJ1-2 gives the full variable domain: DAMVIQNPRYQVTQFGKPVTLSCSQTLNHNVMYWYQQKSSQAPKLLFHYYDKDFNNEADTPDNFQSRRPNTSFCFLDIRSPGLGDTAMYLCATSVEGGQGVAGYTFGSGTRLTVV.

The chain has TRBV12-3 or TRBV12-4 and TRBJ1-2; 7 nucleotides align to TRBD1. CDR3 length: 14 residues. The chain's CDR3 is CATKPGQLKFGYTF. CDR3 in DNA: TGTGCTACTAAGCCGGGACAGCTCAAATTTGGCTACACCTTC.

This clonotype has only a few counts. CDR3 loop: CASSSERSPLHF. CDR3 nucleotide sequence: TGTGCCAGCAGTTCCGAACGCTCACCCCTCCACTTT. V is TRBV28 and J is TRBJ1-6; D gene uncertain. This CDR3 is built from 12 residues. Trimming stripped 4 bases from V and 10 bases from J, with 8 bases between. The germline V gene has CDR1 MDHEN and CDR2 SYDVKM.

This clonotype was seen at least ten times. The chain joins TRBV29-1 to TRBJ1-4; D might be TRBD1 (5 bases). This CDR3 has 13 amino acids. With 6 bases removed from V and 3 bases from J, the gap between germline ends came to 11 bases. Per the germline V gene, CDR1 is SQVTM and CDR2 is ANQGSEA. The CDR3 reads CSVEQVPNEKLFF. The CDR3 DNA follows: TGCAGCGTAGAACAGGTGCCTAATGAAAAACTGTTTTTT.

The V gene is TRBV7-2, the J gene TRBJ2-7; TRBD1 or TRBD2 may be the D gene (5 bases each). This CDR3 has 16 amino acids. V shed 5 bases and J shed 0 bases, with 17 bases lying between them. Looked up from germline, CDR1 is SGHTA and CDR2 is FQGNSA. The CDR3 sequence: CASSTPGRTSSYEQYF. The CDR3 nucleotides are TGTGCCAGCAGCACACCGGGACGGACGAGCTCCTACGAGCAGTACTTC.

CDR3: CSVASVANTEAFF. The CDR3 coding sequence is TGCAGCGTGGCGAGCGTTGCGAACACTGAAGCTTTCTTT. The genes are TRBV29-1 and TRBJ1-1, with D uncertain. Germline CDR1 reads SQVTM; CDR2 reads ANQGSEA. The CDR3 has 13 amino acids. The V end was cut by 6 bases, the J end by 1 base, with 12 bases between. Based on the CDR3 plus reference TRBV29-1 and TRBJ1-1, the full variable domain is SAVISQKPSRDICQRGTSLTIQCQVDSQVTMMFWYRQQPGQSLTLIATANQGSEATYESGFVIDKFPISRPNLTFSTLTVSNMSPEDSSIYLCSVASVANTEAFFGQGTRLTVV.

The CDR3 DNA follows: TGTGCCAGCAGCCATATGGGGGGAGCGGAGACCCAGTACTTC. This translates into CASSHMGGAETQYF. The genes are TRBV5-6 and TRBJ2-5; D might be TRBD2 (6 bases). The CDR3 spans 14 residues. Germline loops: CDR1 SGHDT, CDR2 YYEEEE. V was pared by 4 bases and J by 5 bases, with 15 bases between.

About this clonotype: The germline gene is not matched at one end of the junction; a read error may be the cause. The chain uses TRBV20-1 and TRBJ1-1, with D hard to call. Germline V gene data show CDR1 as DFQATT and CDR2 as SNEGSKA (reference sequence). The CDR3 spans 10 residues. This CDR3 reads CSAGASEAFF. CDR3 in DNA: TGCAGTGCTGGAGCCTCTGAGGCTTTCTTT.

The rearrangement uses TRBV7-9 and TRBJ2-7; 9 nucleotides match TRBD1. Unmatched junction bases numbered 7, after V lost 4 bases and J lost 3 bases. The germline V gene has CDR1 SEHNR and CDR2 FQNEAQ (reference sequence). This CDR3 is 15 amino acids long. The DNA for the CDR3 is TGTGCCAGCAGCTCTACGGGACAGGGAGGCTACGAGCAGTACTTC. It translates to CASSSTGQGGYEQYF.

The chain is built from TRBV5-4 and TRBJ1-3; the D gene is possibly TRBD1 (5 bases). CDR3 length: 19 amino acids. Germline CDR1 SGHNT, CDR2 YYREEE (reference sequence). V lost 4 bases and J lost 0, with 23 bases in between. The chain's CDR3 is CASSVVSDFGTDSGNTIYF. CDR3 nucleotides: TGTGCCAGCAGCGTTGTGTCGGATTTCGGGACGGACTCTGGAAACACCATATATTTT.

A few counts support this clonotype. One end of the junction varies from germline; a read error may be responsible. V is TRBV7-2 and J is TRBJ1-6, with a tentative D call TRBD1 (5 bases). CDR1 and CDR2 (germline): SGHTA, FQGNSA. The CDR3 spans 14 residues. CDR3 sequence (DNA): TGTGCCAACAGCTCGGGACGGAATAATTCACCCCTCCACTTT. Protein: CANSSGRNNSPLHF.